This T cell receptor (beta chain) stems from a study of memory CD8 T cells in hepatitis C reinfection. About the study: A couple of donors cleared primary HCV but became chronic after reinfection. HCV reinfection: RNA-positive following two negative tests at least 60 days apart. Samples late or after reinfection came 12 to 24 weeks post-detection.

V lost 5 bases, J lost 8 bases, and 16 bases stayed unmatched. The CDR3 is made up of 17 amino acids. CDR1 is LNHDA and CDR2 is SQIVND in the germline V gene (reference sequence). A remark on this clone: This same CDR3 is encoded by further DNA sequences in the sample.

Time point denoted: late/post reinfection, 12 to 24 weeks after detection. The sorted cells went straight to TCR sequencing with no prior in vitro expansion. At all three reinfection time points, viable CD3+ CD8+ CD45RO- cells from a couple of donors served as controls. Libraries were prepared by immunoSEQ multiplex PCR; TCRdb keeps only in-frame clonotypes and omits some of them. Of approximately 46,000 clones listed, 89% are singletons. The origin of this receptor is a man between 18 and 35 years old with hepatitis C virus infection. The chain links TRBV19 to TRBJ1-4; 8 bases are a match to TRBD1. The source material was naive CD8+ T cells sorted from blood. This CDR3 reads CASSSPWQGAVFEKLFF. The CDR3 DNA is TGTGCCAGTAGTTCCCCGTGGCAGGGGGCTGTCTTCGAAAAACTGTTTTTT.